The 15 T cell receptor beta chains in this list originate from one sample, sequenced in a study of beta chain features in type 1 diabetes. Expressed TCRB transcripts were sequenced, since all the RNA that had been isolated was reverse transcribed. Generated by immunoSEQ multiplex PCR, the TCRdb table keeps only in-frame clones and is missing some. This table has around 300,000 clones, approximately 10% appearing once. Input material: naive CD4+ T cells from blood. The source of these receptors is a woman aged 30 to 39 in good health.

This clone appeared a few times. The rearrangement links TRBV18 to TRBJ2-2; TRBD1 aligns across 7 bases. CDR1 is KGHSH, CDR2 LQKENI, per germline. The CDR3 sequence is 20 residues long. The trim removed 3 bases at V and 6 bases at J, leaving 22 bases unmatched. CDR3 nucleotides: TGTGCCAGCTCACCCCGACAGGGTCGGCTTGAAGTCCTATTCGCCGGGGAGCTGTTTTTT. The encoded protein is CASSPRQGRLEVLFAGELFF.

This clone was counted only a few times. V is TRBV29-1 and J is TRBJ1-2; possibly TRBD1 for D (5 bases). CDR3 length equals 14 residues. V lost 2 bases and J 3 bases, leaving 13 bases between the germline ends. CDR1 and CDR2 from the germline V gene are SQVTM and ANQGSEA. The CDR3 coding sequence is TGCAGCGTTGAATTAAGAGGCAGGGACTATGGCTACACCTTC. Residues: CSVELRGRDYGYTF. Looking up the rest from reference TRBV29-1 and TRBJ1-2 gives the full variable domain: SAVISQKPSRDICQRGTSLTIQCQVDSQVTMMFWYRQQPGQSLTLIATANQGSEATYESGFVIDKFPISRPNLTFSTLTVSNMSPEDSSIYLCSVELRGRDYGYTFGSGTRLTVV.

The chain has TRBV6-4 and TRBJ2-3, with 10 positions matching TRBD1. V shed 6 bases and J 5 bases; nucleotides not matched to a gene: 5. From germline, CDR1 is MRHNA and CDR2 SNTAGT. The CDR3 consists of 14 residues. The CDR3 region is CASSPDRGLDTQYF. The CDR3 nucleotides read TGTGCCAGCAGCCCGGACAGGGGGTTAGATACGCAGTATTTT.

This chain uses TRBV27 with TRBJ2-1; TRBD1 aligns across 7 bases. The germline V gene has CDR1 MNHEY and CDR2 SMNVEV (reference sequence). The V gene end was trimmed by 7 bases and the J gene end by 4 bases; junction bases not matched to a gene: 4. The CDR3 totals 13 residues. CDR3 DNA: TGTGCCAGCACCGTGGACAGGTACAATGAGCAGTTCTTC. Amino acid sequence: CASTVDRYNEQFF.

V is TRBV6-6 and J is TRBJ1-1, with D tentatively TRBD1 (5 bases). The germline V gene encodes CDR1 MNHNY and CDR2 SVGAGI (reference sequence). V was shortened by 6 bases and J by 0 bases, with 14 bases between the two germline ends. The CDR3 spans 15 residues. CDR3 sequence: CASSPLQVMNTEAFF. The CDR3 nucleotides read TGTGCCAGCAGCCCTTTACAGGTCATGAACACTGAAGCTTTCTTT.

V gene TRBV10-3 combines with J gene TRBJ2-4; weak D call: TRBD1 (5 bases). This CDR3 is 13 amino acids long. Per the germline V gene, CDR1 is ENHRY and CDR2 is SYGVKD. Trimming removed 5 bases from V and 0 bases from J, with 5 bases in between. CDR3 DNA: TGTGCCATCAGTCAGGGAGCCAAAAACATTCAGTACTTC. It is translated as CAISQGAKNIQYF.

The chain combines TRBV5-6 with TRBJ2-5; D remains ambiguous. Per germline, CDR1 SGHDT and CDR2 YYEEEE. There are 17 residues in the CDR3. V gave up 0 bases and J gave up 5 bases, with 20 bases separating them. The CDR3, as DNA: TGTGCCAGCAGCTTGGATGAGAACACAGTCCTTCAGGAGACCCAGTACTTC. Translation: CASSLDENTVLQETQYF.

J is TRBJ2-7 and V is TRBV18; D gene unclear. Germline CDR1 KGHSH, CDR2 LQKENI. This CDR3 region has 12 residues. V dropped 5 bases and J dropped 3 bases, with 8 bases sitting between them. The CDR3 nucleotides are TGTGCCAGCTCAAACAAAAACTACGAGCAGTACTTC. This sequence encodes CASSNKNYEQYF.

Turning to this clone: The sample contains more than one DNA sequence encoding this CDR3. The V gene is TRBV4-2, the J gene TRBJ2-7; the match to TRBD2 covers 9 bases. Germline assignment: CDR1 LGHNA and CDR2 YNFKEQ. The CDR3 is 15 residues long. The J segment lost 3 bases and the V segment lost 1 base, leaving 4 bases of the junction unmatched. This CDR3 reads CASSQGLAGSYEQYF. CDR3 bases: TGTGCCAGCAGCCAAGGGCTAGCGGGAAGCTACGAGCAGTACTTC.

This clone came up a few times. CDR3 DNA sequence: TGCGCCAGCAGCCAAGACCCAACTGCGGGGGCGCGAGAGACCCAGTACTTC. Translating it yields CASSQDPTAGARETQYF. The gene calls are TRBV4-1 and TRBJ2-5; the D gene is possibly TRBD2 (7 bases). The V end lost 0 bases, the J end lost 4 bases, and 18 bases lay between the germline ends. Germline loops: CDR1 MGHRA, CDR2 YSYEKL. The CDR3 runs to 17 residues.

The V gene is TRBV28, the J gene TRBJ2-4, with D perhaps matching TRBD1 (7 bases). Trimming cost V 7 bases and J 6 bases, with 16 bases left between them. This CDR3 contains 14 residues. CDR1 is MDHEN and CDR2 is SYDVKM in the germline V gene. In nucleotides, the CDR3 is TGTGCCAGCATCTCCCCCCAGGGGGGAAACATTCAGTACTTC. Translating gives CASISPQGGNIQYF.

This chain connects TRBV27 to TRBJ2-6; 9 nucleotides align to TRBD1. There are 18 residues in the CDR3. J gave up 2 bases and V 6 bases, and 11 bases lay outside the gene matches. Germline assignment: CDR1 MNHEY and CDR2 SMNVEV (reference sequence). As DNA, the CDR3 is TGTGCCAGCAGCCCAGGGACAGGGATTTCCCCTGGGGCCAACGTCCTGACTTTC. It translates to CASSPGTGISPGANVLTF.

This clone turned up a few times. The chain combines TRBV5-1 with TRBJ2-3; D unclear. This CDR3 contains 14 residues. Trimming took 0 bases from V and 5 from J, leaving 10 bases between them. Germline CDR1 is SGHRS and CDR2 is YFSETQ. CDR3 sequence reads: CASSLGVNGDTQYF. The DNA for the CDR3 is TGCGCCAGCAGCTTGGGCGTAAACGGAGATACGCAGTATTTT.

This clone was found a few times. The chain has TRBV15 and TRBJ2-1; D is perhaps TRBD1 (5 bases). The V gene lost 8 bases and the J gene lost 15 bases, with 23 bases spanning the gap. Germline values: CDR1 LNHNV, CDR2 YYDKDF (reference sequence). The CDR3 extends over 13 amino acids. CDR3 coding DNA: TGTGCCACCGGGGCCCCCGGCGGCCTAAGTCCGTTCTTC. Translating gives CATGAPGGLSPFF.

V usage is TRBV4-2 and J usage is TRBJ1-2; 10 bases are a match to TRBD1. The CDR3 runs to 19 residues. V shed 4 bases and J 5 bases; nucleotides not matched to a gene: 19. Germline CDR1 LGHNA, CDR2 YNFKEQ. CDR3: CASSPSGGTGVPVWYGYTF. CDR3 nucleotide sequence: TGTGCCAGCAGCCCGAGCGGAGGGACAGGGGTCCCGGTATGGTATGGCTACACCTTC.